This passage covers 23 T cell receptor beta chains from one sample sequenced in a study of cytomegalovirus exposure and HLA in healthy donors. Profiling relied on immunoSEQ multiplex PCR, and the TCRdb table lists in-frame clones only, not all of them. The table records 250,000 to 400,000 clones, 88% of them present only once. The sample comprised PBMCs. These receptors all come from a man aged 30 to 39 in good health and CMV-seronegative.

The V call is TRBV6-5, the J call TRBJ2-1; tentatively, D is TRBD1 (6 bases). V was cut by 6 bases and J by 4 bases, with 13 bases left in between. The germline V gene has CDR1 MNHEY and CDR2 SVGAGI. The CDR3 spans 14 residues. CDR3 region: CASSVLTGYNEQFF. Here the CDR3 DNA reads TGTGCCAGCAGCGTCCTTACAGGGTACAATGAGCAGTTCTTC.

V gene TRBV6-5 combines with J gene TRBJ2-2; TRBD1 might be the D (6 bases). The V and J ends lost 6 bases and 1 base respectively, with 12 bases between them. The V gene's germline CDR1 is MNHEY and CDR2 SVGAGI. The CDR3 totals 15 residues. CDR3 sequence reads: CASRIGQLNTGELFF. CDR3 bases: TGTGCCAGCAGGATTGGACAGCTGAACACCGGGGAGCTGTTTTTT.

The chain uses TRBV2 and TRBJ1-4, with D maybe TRBD1 (5 bases). This CDR3 comprises 14 residues. Germline V gene sequence: CDR1 SNHLY, CDR2 FYNNEI. V lost 2 bases and J 5 bases, leaving 9 bases between the germline ends. CDR3 sequence reads: CASSESGPNEKLFF. CDR3 in DNA: TGTGCCAGCAGTGAATCAGGGCCAAATGAAAAACTGTTTTTT.

The CDR3 is CASSELQGDENTEAFF. In nucleotides, the CDR3 is TGTGCCAGCAGTGAACTACAGGGGGATGAGAACACTGAAGCTTTCTTT. The chain links TRBV2 to TRBJ1-1; 8 bases align to TRBD1. The junction had 6 bases not matched to a gene; V was cut back by 2 bases and J by 1 base. The CDR3 is 16 residues long. The germline V gene has CDR1 SNHLY and CDR2 FYNNEI.

There are a few counts of this clone. The rearrangement uses TRBV10-3 and TRBJ1-2; D is possibly TRBD1 (6 bases). V was clipped by 3 bases and J by 7 bases, with 12 bases between them. Germline V gene data show CDR1 as ENHRY and CDR2 as SYGVKD. The CDR3 is made up of 13 amino acids. The CDR3 coding sequence is TGTGCCATCAGTGAAGGGGGGGCAGGTGGCTACACCTTC. Protein sequence: CAISEGGAGGYTF.

This clone was recorded a few times. The chain has TRBV2 and TRBJ2-7, with 9 nucleotides matching TRBD1. V shed 8 bases, J shed 3 bases, and the junction held 2 bases outside the gene matches. This CDR3 region has 12 residues. Per the germline V gene, CDR1 is SNHLY and CDR2 is FYNNEI. In DNA form, the CDR3 reads TGTGCCAGCCGGGACAGGGTCTACGAGCAGTACTTC. Amino acid sequence: CASRDRVYEQYF.

J is TRBJ2-7 and V is TRBV4-3, with unresolved D. This CDR3 has 12 residues. Looked up from germline, CDR1 is LGHNA and CDR2 is YSLEER. V lost 2 bases, J lost 9 bases, and 11 bases lay in between. The DNA for the CDR3 is TGCGCCAGCAGCCAATCCCCCGGTCTGCAGTACTTC. Translated, it gives CASSQSPGLQYF.

The chain couples TRBV7-6 to TRBJ1-5; 9 positions match TRBD1. The CDR3 runs to 16 residues. The V segment lost 5 bases and the J segment 4 bases; nucleotides outside the gene matches: 9. Germline-derived CDR1 and CDR2 are SGHVS and FNYEAQ. The CDR3 spells CASSPRTGELNQPQHF. CDR3 in DNA: TGTGCCAGCAGCCCCCGGACAGGGGAATTAAATCAGCCCCAGCATTTT.

The chain combines TRBV5-4 with TRBJ1-2; tentatively, D is TRBD1 (6 bases). CDR3 size: 13 residues. The V and J ends lost 4 bases and 2 bases respectively, with 9 bases between them. CDR1 is SGHNT and CDR2 is YYREEE in the germline V gene (reference sequence). In nucleotides, the CDR3 is TGTGCCAGCAGCCCCGACAGGAACTATGGCTACACCTTC. This gives the protein CASSPDRNYGYTF.

V gene TRBV2 combines with J gene TRBJ1-5; unclear D gene. CDR3 length: 15 residues. V was trimmed by 7 bases and J by 0 bases, leaving 13 bases between them. Germline V gene sequence: CDR1 SNHLY, CDR2 FYNNEI. CDR3 coding DNA: TGTGCCAGCACCGCGAGGCAGTATAGCAATCAGCCCCAGCATTTT. It translates to CASTARQYSNQPQHF.

The gene calls are TRBV10-2 and TRBJ2-5; D is uncertain. V gave up 5 bases and J gave up 7 bases, with 14 bases separating them. This CDR3 region has 13 residues. Germline CDR1 reads WSHSY; CDR2 reads SAAADI. The CDR3 DNA is TGCGCCAGCAGTAATCCCCCACCCGGGACCCAGTACTTC. This encodes CASSNPPPGTQYF.

The table lists this clone with a count of one. This chain joins TRBV6-1 and TRBJ1-4; D possibly corresponds to TRBD1 (6 bases). Germline CDR1 MNHNS, CDR2 SASEGT. With 5 bases removed from V and 8 bases from J, the gap between germline ends came to 15 bases. The CDR3 is 14 amino acids. Here the CDR3 reads CASSWTVGGEKLFF. DNA of the CDR3: TGTGCCAGCAGTTGGACAGTCGGAGGAGAAAAACTGTTTTTT.

This clone was detected only once. The chain combines TRBV4-2 with TRBJ1-1; 9 bases are a match to TRBD1. Trimming took 2 bases from V and 8 from J; bases not matched to a gene: 6. The CDR3 is 14 amino acids. Germline CDR1 is LGHNA and CDR2 is YNFKEQ. CDR3 nucleotides: TGTGCCAGCAGCCAAAGGGACAGGGATATAGAAGCTTTCTTT. Protein sequence: CASSQRDRDIEAFF.

This clone has only one observation. Other nucleotide sequences from this sample produce the same CDR3. The gene calls are TRBV6-5 and TRBJ1-2; 9 bases are a match to TRBD1. This CDR3 comprises 13 residues. V lost 7 bases and J lost 3; bases outside the gene matches: 3. From germline, CDR1 is MNHEY and CDR2 SVGAGI. The CDR3 is CASTRTGDYGYTF. CDR3 DNA sequence: TGTGCCAGCACCCGGACAGGGGACTATGGCTACACCTTC.

CDR3 nucleotide sequence: TGCGCCAGCAGTCTGTCGTGGAGCGGAAGCACAGATACGCAGTATTTT. This sequence encodes CASSLSWSGSTDTQYF. The chain employs TRBV5-1 and TRBJ2-3, with D maybe TRBD2 (5 bases). The CDR3 contains 16 residues. Deletions cut 5 bases from V and 0 bases from J, with 16 bases between. Germline CDR1 SGHRS, CDR2 YFSETQ.

This chain connects TRBV7-2 to TRBJ1-2; D gene uncertain. This CDR3 region has 14 residues. The V end lost 2 bases, the J end lost 1 base, and 8 bases lay between the germline ends. The germline gives CDR1 SGHTA, CDR2 FQGNSA. CDR3 coding DNA: TGTGCCAGCAGCTTACATGGCCGTAACTATGGCTACACCTTC. It encodes CASSLHGRNYGYTF.

The rearrangement joins TRBV19 to TRBJ2-3, with 7 bases matching TRBD2. Per the germline V gene, CDR1 is LNHDA and CDR2 is SQIVND (reference sequence). V was clipped by 1 base and J by 3 bases; unmatched bases: 1. CDR3 size: 14 residues. The CDR3 sequence: CASSIAGGTDTQYF. DNA for the CDR3: TGTGCCAGTAGTATAGCGGGGGGAACAGATACGCAGTATTTT.

The rearrangement links TRBV4-1 to TRBJ2-1; D may be TRBD1 (6 bases). The CDR3 totals 13 residues. Trimming took 0 bases from V and 7 from J, leaving 7 bases between them. Per germline, CDR1 MGHRA and CDR2 YSYEKL. CDR3 bases: TGCGCCAGCAGCCAAGATCAGGGGAATGAGCAGTTCTTC. This gives the protein CASSQDQGNEQFF.

This chain joins TRBV9 and TRBJ1-6; tentatively, D is TRBD1 (6 bases). CDR1 SGDLS and CDR2 YYNGEE come from the germline V gene. The CDR3 is made up of 16 amino acids. The germline V and J ends were trimmed by 0 bases and 4 bases, with 11 bases remaining between them. CDR3 DNA sequence: TGTGCCAGCAGCGTAGACGGCAGGGGTTATAATTCACCCCTCCACTTT. Encoded protein: CASSVDGRGYNSPLHF.

The chain links TRBV10-3 to TRBJ1-2; D remains unclear. V lost 2 bases to trimming and J lost 2 bases, with 9 bases between them. The germline gives CDR1 ENHRY, CDR2 SYGVKD. The CDR3 consists of 14 residues. The CDR3 bases are TGTGCCATCAGTGAGAATTTGGGCAACTATGGCTACACCTTC. Its protein is CAISENLGNYGYTF.

This clone was detected only once. The gene calls are TRBV7-9 and TRBJ1-5, with no clear D. The V gene lost 2 bases and the J gene lost 6 bases, with 5 bases spanning the gap. Germline V gene sequence: CDR1 SEHNR, CDR2 FQNEAQ (reference sequence). The CDR3 runs 12 residues. The CDR3 loop reads CASSLNGQPQHF. CDR3 nucleotides: TGTGCCAGCAGCTTAAACGGTCAGCCCCAGCATTTT. Looking up the rest from reference TRBV7-9 and TRBJ1-5 gives the full variable domain: DTGVSQNPRHKITKRGQNVTFRCDPISEHNRLYWYRQTLGQGPEFLTYFQNEAQLEKSRLLSDRFSAERPKGSFSTLEIQRTEQGDSAMYLCASSLNGQPQHFGDGTRLSIL.

The chain is built from TRBV6-1 and TRBJ1-3; D ambiguous. CDR1 and CDR2 from the germline V gene are MNHNS and SASEGT. This CDR3 is built from 12 residues. V gave up 6 bases and J gave up 1 base, with 4 bases separating them. The CDR3 spells CASSQSGNTIYF. The CDR3 nucleotides read TGTGCCAGCAGCCAGTCTGGAAACACCATATATTTT.

The chain joins TRBV7-9 to TRBJ2-2; TRBD1 aligns across 7 bases. The junction had 7 bases not matched to a gene; V was cut back by 2 bases and J by 4 bases. The CDR3 has 16 amino acids. Germline V gene sequence: CDR1 SEHNR, CDR2 FQNEAQ (reference sequence). The CDR3 region is CASSLIRTGLTGELFF. The CDR3 nucleotides read TGTGCCAGCAGCTTAATTCGGACAGGACTCACCGGGGAGCTGTTTTTT.